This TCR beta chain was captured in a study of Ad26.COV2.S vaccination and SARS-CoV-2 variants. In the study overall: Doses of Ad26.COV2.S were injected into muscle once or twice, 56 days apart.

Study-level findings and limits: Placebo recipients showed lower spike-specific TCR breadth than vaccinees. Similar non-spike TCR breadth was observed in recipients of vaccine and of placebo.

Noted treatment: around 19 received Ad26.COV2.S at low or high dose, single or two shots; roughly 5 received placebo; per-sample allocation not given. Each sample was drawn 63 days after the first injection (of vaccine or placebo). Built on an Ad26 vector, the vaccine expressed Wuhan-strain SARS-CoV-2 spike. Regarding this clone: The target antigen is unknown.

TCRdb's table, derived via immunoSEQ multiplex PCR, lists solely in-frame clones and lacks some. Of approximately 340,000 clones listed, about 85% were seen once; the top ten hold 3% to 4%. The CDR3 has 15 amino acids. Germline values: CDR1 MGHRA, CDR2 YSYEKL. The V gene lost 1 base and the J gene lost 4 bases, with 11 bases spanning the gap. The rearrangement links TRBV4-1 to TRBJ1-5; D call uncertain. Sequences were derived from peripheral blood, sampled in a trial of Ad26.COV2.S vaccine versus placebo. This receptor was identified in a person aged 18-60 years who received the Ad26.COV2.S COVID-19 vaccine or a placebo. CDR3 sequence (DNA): TGCGCCAGCAGCCAAGCCCATTTTAGTAATCAGCCCCAGCATTTT. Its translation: CASSQAHFSNQPQHF.